This T cell receptor (beta chain) stems from a study of blood T cells in healthy people across ages (dated by TCRdb to about 2015). The study in broad terms: Template switching captured roughly one uniquely barcoded TCR beta cDNA molecule per two T cells in model experiments. The study measured age-related changes in TCR beta repertoire diversity using deep sequencing normalized with unique cDNA molecular identifiers. The donors were divided into four age groups: young (average approximately 17 years), middle-aged (about 39), aged (about 60) and long-lived (82). Donors of different ages were randomly distributed across sequencing lanes to avoid experimental bias. Using the same blood draw, the study looked at two additional independent replicas of 1 million unique cDNA reads for two donors, one aged 18 to 30 and the other aged 80 or older. Study-level results and caveats: Compared with the aged group, the long-lived group had more naive CD4+ T cells, fewer expanded clones and increased TCR diversity, suggesting age selection. Because profiling used bulk unsorted PBMCs, naive and antigen-experienced compartments could not be compared conclusively. A strong correlation was found between observed TCR beta diversity and the percentage of naive T cells measured by flow cytometry. Donor CMV infection status was unknown, potentially confounding age-related changes in expanded clonotypes. Estimates of total diversity based on one million sequenced T cells were considered lower bounds and underestimates. Observed TCR beta diversity per million T cells fell roughly linearly with age, and a significant reduction was already apparent by age roughly 40.

Systemically healthy Caucasian individuals from Russia, about 38 in total and aged roughly 6 to 95 years, were included as donors. Roughly 9.5 milliliters of peripheral blood were drawn from each donor into EDTA-treated Vacutainer tubes. Ficoll-Paque density-gradient centrifugation was used to isolate PBMCs, with at least 6 million per sample. Total RNA was extracted from PBMCs with Trizol reagent, with at least 5 micrograms obtained per sample. The percentages of naive CD45RAhigh/CD27high T cells were determined by flow cytometry on a PBMC aliquot from every donor. The library was made by 5' RACE. These reads were obtained on an Illumina HiSeq 2500. A second roughly 7 to 11 cycle PCR used a sample-barcoded 5' primer and a J-beta primer mix. A template-switch 5' adaptor carrying 12 random nucleotides introduced a unique molecular identifier onto each TCR beta cDNA molecule. Each sample yielded at least 3 million CDR3-containing paired-end reads. First-strand cDNA was synthesized from all RNA with the Mint cDNA synthesis kit, primed by a TRBC-specific oligonucleotide. After uracil-DNA glycosylase treatment, a first 18-cycle PCR used universal primers M1SS and BC2_uni_R on all cDNA. Regarding the original processing steps: Normalization of each sample was performed by random selection of 1 million high-quality reads, each carrying a distinct molecular identifier. Reads with shared molecular identifiers were discarded instead of being binned into consensus sequences. MiTCR, with a Q25 quality threshold and the strictest error-elimination algorithm, was used for CDR3 identification, clonotype clustering and error correction. A nonparametric unseen species model using Euler transformation provided a lower-bound estimate of total TCR beta diversity. TCRdb reprocessing: public reads trimmed at Q25 with fastp, clones called with MiXCR, in-frame beta chains kept. Rows merge per CDR3 protein into single entries with the most common DNA and genes. These V and J calls originate from TCRdb's pipeline instead of the authors' own analysis. This sample has more than 800,000 distinct CDR3 sequences in its table, and over 35% of those were observed once. The top ten hold approximately 17% of the sample.

To note about this clonotype: No antigen is known for it. There are no base qualities to consult, and no much larger clone falls within one base.

The CDR3 goes from the cysteine to the phenylalanine over 14 residues. The sequence is cut down to CDR3 DNA, 42 bases in frame from base 1. The germline V end is reduced by 7 bases and the J end by 3 bases; junction bases left unmatched: 5. The CDR1 and CDR2 encoded by the germline V gene are SQVTM and ANQGSEA. Specimen: blood. The clonotype comes from an older woman in good health. This receptor chain uses TRBV29-1 and TRBJ2-1; TRBD1 matches 11 bases in the middle. The bases read TGCAGCGCCCGAGGGACAGGGGGCTACAATGAGCAGTTCTTC. This encodes CSARGTGGYNEQFF.